The 13 T cell receptor beta chains below come from one sample, sequenced in a study of T cells in Graves' hyperthyroidism and ophthalmopathy. TCR beta CDR3 regions were amplified from RNA. First-round RT-PCR with HTBI primers amplified the TCR CDR3 region. MiXCR, run by TCRdb on the multiplex PCR reads, gives a single entry per CDR3 protein. The sample yields 300,000 to 400,000 distinct CDR3 sequences, about 15% seen once. The sample was blood. Receptors originate from a woman in her 30s with Graves' hyperthyroidism.

In its sample, this clonotype was seen many times. CDR3 protein: CASSMRTGVENTGELFF. In nucleotides, the CDR3 is TGTGCCAGTAGTATGCGGACAGGGGTCGAGAACACCGGGGAGCTGTTTTTT. The chain carries TRBV19 and TRBJ2-2; 9 bases line up with TRBD1. Trimming removed 3 bases from V and 1 base from J; junction bases left unmatched: 6. The CDR3 sequence is 17 residues long. Germline assignment: CDR1 LNHDA and CDR2 SQIVND (reference sequence).

The chain is built from TRBV27 and TRBJ2-7, with 9 bases identical to TRBD1. V was clipped by 5 bases and J by 5 bases; unmatched bases: 16. The CDR3 runs 17 residues. In germline, CDR1 is MNHEY, CDR2 SMNVEV (reference sequence). The CDR3 protein is CASSPTPAGTGFHEQYF. CDR3 bases: TGTGCCAGCAGTCCTACCCCCGCCGGGACAGGGTTCCACGAGCAGTACTTC.

This clonotype has just a few counts. The V gene is TRBV7-9, the J gene TRBJ2-2, with D possibly matching TRBD2 (6 bases). The V end was cut by 8 bases, the J end by 4 bases, with 14 bases between. Germline loops: CDR1 SEHNR, CDR2 FQNEAQ (reference sequence). The CDR3 is 14 residues long. Written as DNA, the CDR3 is TGTGCCAGCGCTCCGTGGAGGGGCACCGGGGAGCTGTTTTTT. It is translated as CASAPWRGTGELFF.

This clonotype was counted at least ten times. The chain uses TRBV11-2 and TRBJ1-3; D may be TRBD1 (6 bases). The CDR3 covers 15 residues. Trimming took 5 bases from V and 3 from J, leaving 14 bases between them. Germline CDR1 SGHAT, CDR2 FQNNGV. In DNA, the CDR3 is TGTGCCAGCAGCGTCCCGGGGGGCAATGGAAACACCATATATTTT. Translating gives CASSVPGGNGNTIYF.

This clonotype appeared many times. This sequence joins TRBV29-1 and TRBJ1-2, with 10 bases lining up with TRBD1. The CDR3 consists of 15 residues. CDR1 is SQVTM and CDR2 is ANQGSEA in the germline V gene. The V gene end was trimmed by 1 base and the J gene end by 0 bases; junction bases not matched to a gene: 2. The CDR3 DNA follows: TGCAGCGTTGAAGGCGACAGGGGGCCTAACTATGGCTACACCTTC. Its protein product is CSVEGDRGPNYGYTF. The full variable domain, rest sourced from reference TRBV29-1 and TRBJ1-2, is SAVISQKPSRDICQRGTSLTIQCQVDSQVTMMFWYRQQPGQSLTLIATANQGSEATYESGFVIDKFPISRPNLTFSTLTVSNMSPEDSSIYLCSVEGDRGPNYGYTFGSGTRLTVV.

Notes on this clonotype: Just one base apart from a much larger clone, this may be a read error. The CDR3 sequence is CAWSVGRGSPLHF. CDR3 DNA: TGTGCCTGGAGTGTAGGAAGAGGGTCACCCCTCCACTTT. The chain joins TRBV30 to TRBJ1-6, with D unresolved. Trimming pared 0 bases from V and 10 bases from J, leaving 10 bases between. Germline V gene lookup returns CDR1 GTSNPN and CDR2 SVGIG (reference sequence). This CDR3 is built from 13 residues. Variable domain in full (rest from reference TRBV30 and TRBJ1-6): SQTIHQWPATLVQPVGSPLSLECTVEGTSNPNLYWYRQAAGRGLQLLFYSVGIGQISSEVPQNLSASRPQDRQFILSSKKLLLSDSGFYLCAWSVGRGSPLHFGNGTRLTVT.

This clonotype was recorded at least ten times. This chain links TRBV20-1 with TRBJ1-1; D gene ambiguous. The CDR3 totals 12 residues. Germline loops: CDR1 DFQATT, CDR2 SNEGSKA (reference sequence). V shed 0 bases and J shed 3 bases, with 5 bases lying between them. The CDR3 nucleotides read TGCAGTGCTAGAGACGGGTACACTGAAGCTTTCTTT. Encoded protein: CSARDGYTEAFF.

The rearrangement uses TRBV4-1 and TRBJ2-4; D may be TRBD1 (5 bases). Germline V lookup: CDR1 MGHRA, CDR2 YSYEKL. Trimming took off 4 bases at V and 9 bases at J, with 22 bases between the two ends. The CDR3 length is 16 residues. CDR3 region: CASSPWSGKNGRIQYF. CDR3 nucleotides: TGCGCCAGCAGCCCATGGTCAGGGAAAAACGGACGCATTCAGTACTTC.

This clonotype was observed at least ten times. The CDR3 coding sequence is TGTGCCAGCTCCAGAAGGAACTACGAGCAGTACTTC. It codes for CASSRRNYEQYF. The genes are TRBV6-1 and TRBJ2-7; D is unresolved. Germline V CDR1 and CDR2: MNHNS, SASEGT. V was pared by 8 bases and J by 3 bases, with 11 bases between. CDR3 length equals 12 residues.

The table lists this clonotype with many counts. The chain couples TRBV11-2 to TRBJ1-4; 7 positions agree with TRBD1. This CDR3 is 14 amino acids long. CDR1 SGHAT and CDR2 FQNNGV come from the germline V gene. V lost 4 bases, J lost 2 bases, and 1 base stayed unmatched. The CDR3 loop reads CASSWGQTNEKLFF. The CDR3 DNA reads as TGTGCCAGCAGCTGGGGACAGACTAATGAAAAACTGTTTTTT.

This clonotype has a count of ten or more. V and J are TRBV5-1 and TRBJ2-1; 7 nucleotides align to TRBD1. Germline CDR1 is SGHRS and CDR2 is YFSETQ. The trim removed 3 bases at V and 6 bases at J, leaving 15 bases unmatched. CDR3 length: 17 amino acids. The CDR3 sequence: CASSYHTGEQFANEQFF. The DNA of the CDR3 is TGCGCCAGCAGCTATCACACAGGGGAACAGTTTGCCAATGAGCAGTTCTTC.

This clonotype came up a few times. V usage is TRBV7-2 and J usage is TRBJ2-5, with unresolved D. The CDR3 is made up of 11 amino acids. CDR1 is SGHTA and CDR2 is FQGNSA in the germline V gene. The V and J ends lost 1 base and 8 bases respectively, with 5 bases between them. CDR3 sequence (DNA): TGTGCCAGCAGCTTAGGTCCCACCCAGTACTTC. It is translated as CASSLGPTQYF.

The chain uses TRBV19 and TRBJ1-5, with D perhaps TRBD1 (5 bases). The V end was cut by 6 bases, the J end by 4 bases, with 13 bases between. Germline V CDR1 and CDR2: LNHDA, SQIVND (reference sequence). The CDR3 runs 14 residues. As DNA, the CDR3 is TGTGCCAGTAGCTCAGGGTTGGGGAATCAGCCCCAGCATTTT. Translating it yields CASSSGLGNQPQHF.